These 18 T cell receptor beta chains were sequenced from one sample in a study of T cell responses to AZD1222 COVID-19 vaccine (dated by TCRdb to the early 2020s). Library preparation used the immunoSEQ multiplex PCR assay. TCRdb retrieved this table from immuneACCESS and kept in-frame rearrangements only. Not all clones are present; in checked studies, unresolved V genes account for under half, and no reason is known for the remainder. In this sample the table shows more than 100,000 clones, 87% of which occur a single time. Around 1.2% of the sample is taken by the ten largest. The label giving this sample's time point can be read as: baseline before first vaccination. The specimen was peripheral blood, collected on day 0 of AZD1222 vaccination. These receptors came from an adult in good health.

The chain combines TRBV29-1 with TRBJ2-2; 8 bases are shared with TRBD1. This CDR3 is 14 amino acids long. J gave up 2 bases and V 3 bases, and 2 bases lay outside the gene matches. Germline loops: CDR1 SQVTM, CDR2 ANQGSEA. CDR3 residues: CSVDDRGNTGELFF. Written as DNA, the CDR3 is TGCAGCGTTGACGACAGGGGCAACACCGGGGAGCTGTTTTTT.

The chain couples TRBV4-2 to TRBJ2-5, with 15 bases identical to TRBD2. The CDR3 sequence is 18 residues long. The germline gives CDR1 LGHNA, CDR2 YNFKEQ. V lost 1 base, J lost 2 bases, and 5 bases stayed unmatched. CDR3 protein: CASSQVWTSGGGQETQYF. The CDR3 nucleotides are TGTGCCAGCAGCCAAGTTTGGACTAGCGGGGGGGGTCAAGAGACCCAGTACTTC.

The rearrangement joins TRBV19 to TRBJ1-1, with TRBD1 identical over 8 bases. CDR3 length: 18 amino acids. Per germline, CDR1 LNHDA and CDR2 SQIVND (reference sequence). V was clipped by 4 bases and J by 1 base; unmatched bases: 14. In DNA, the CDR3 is TGTGCCAGTAGTAGCATCCGGGACAGGCGACTAACGAACACTGAAGCTTTCTTT. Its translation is CASSSIRDRRLTNTEAFF.

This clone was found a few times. CDR3 loop: CASSIKGGQPQHF. The DNA of the CDR3 is TGTGCCAGTAGTATAAAGGGAGGACAGCCCCAGCATTTT. The chain uses TRBV19 and TRBJ1-5; no clear D. Trimming took 2 bases from V and 7 from J, leaving 9 bases between them. Germline assignment: CDR1 LNHDA and CDR2 SQIVND (reference sequence). The CDR3 length is 13 residues. Full variable domain (missing parts from reference TRBV19 and TRBJ1-5): DGGITQSPKYLFRKEGQNVTLSCEQNLNHDAMYWYRQDPGQGLRLIYYSQIVNDFQKGDIAEGYSVSREKKESFPLTVTSAQKNPTAFYLCASSIKGGQPQHFGDGTRLSIL.

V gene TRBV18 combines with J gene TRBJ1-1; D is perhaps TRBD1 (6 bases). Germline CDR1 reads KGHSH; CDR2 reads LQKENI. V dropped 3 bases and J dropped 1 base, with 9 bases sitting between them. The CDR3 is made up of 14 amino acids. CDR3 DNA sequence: TGTGCCAGCTCACCCTGGACAGAGAACACTGAAGCTTTCTTT. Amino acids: CASSPWTENTEAFF.

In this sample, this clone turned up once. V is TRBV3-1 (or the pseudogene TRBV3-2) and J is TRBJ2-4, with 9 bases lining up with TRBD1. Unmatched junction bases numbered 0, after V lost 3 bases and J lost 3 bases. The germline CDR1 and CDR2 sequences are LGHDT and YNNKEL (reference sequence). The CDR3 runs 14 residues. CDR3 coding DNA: TGTGCCAGCAGCCAGACAGGGGGCAAAAACATTCAGTACTTC. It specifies CASSQTGGKNIQYF.

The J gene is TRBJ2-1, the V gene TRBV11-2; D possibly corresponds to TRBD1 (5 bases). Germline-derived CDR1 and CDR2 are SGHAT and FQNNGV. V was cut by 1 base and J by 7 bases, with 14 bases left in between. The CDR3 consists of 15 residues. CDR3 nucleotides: TGTGCCAGCAGCTTAGCAGCGTACAAGGGGAATGAGCAGTTCTTC. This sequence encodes CASSLAAYKGNEQFF.

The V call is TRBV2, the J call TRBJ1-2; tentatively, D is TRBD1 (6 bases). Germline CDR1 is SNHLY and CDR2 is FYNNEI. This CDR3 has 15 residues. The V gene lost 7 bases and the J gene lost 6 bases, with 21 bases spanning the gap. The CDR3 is CASKRDTYGSNGYTF. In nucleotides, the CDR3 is TGTGCCAGCAAAAGGGACACCTATGGGTCGAATGGCTACACCTTC.

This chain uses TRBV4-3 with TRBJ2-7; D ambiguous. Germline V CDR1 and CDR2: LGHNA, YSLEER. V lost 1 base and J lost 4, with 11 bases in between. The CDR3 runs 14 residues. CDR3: CASSQGGTPYEQYF. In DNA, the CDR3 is TGCGCCAGCAGCCAAGGTGGCACCCCATACGAGCAGTACTTC.

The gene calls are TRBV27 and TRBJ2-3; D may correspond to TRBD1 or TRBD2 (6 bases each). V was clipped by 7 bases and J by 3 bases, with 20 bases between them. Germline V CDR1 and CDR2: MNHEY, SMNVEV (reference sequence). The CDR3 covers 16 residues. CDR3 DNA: TGTGCCAGCACCCCCCGGAATGGGGGGCGAACAGATACGCAGTATTTT. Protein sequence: CASTPRNGGRTDTQYF.

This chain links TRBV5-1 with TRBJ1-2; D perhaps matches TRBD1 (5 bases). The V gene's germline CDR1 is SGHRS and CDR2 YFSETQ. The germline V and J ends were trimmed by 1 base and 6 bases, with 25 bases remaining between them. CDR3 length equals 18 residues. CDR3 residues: CASSLILPRPGGLNGYTF. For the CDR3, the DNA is TGCGCCAGCAGCTTGATACTCCCAAGGCCGGGGGGACTTAATGGCTACACCTTC.

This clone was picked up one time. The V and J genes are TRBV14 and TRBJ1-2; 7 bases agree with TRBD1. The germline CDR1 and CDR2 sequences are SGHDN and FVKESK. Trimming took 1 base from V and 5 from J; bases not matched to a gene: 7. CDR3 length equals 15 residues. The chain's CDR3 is CASSQAALGQYGYTF. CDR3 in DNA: TGTGCCAGCAGCCAAGCGGCGTTGGGACAGTATGGCTACACCTTC.

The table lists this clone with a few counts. The CDR3 here is CASSKIGPVLMGNQPQHF. In DNA, the CDR3 is TGTGCCAGCAGCAAAATCGGGCCCGTACTCATGGGCAATCAGCCCCAGCATTTT. V is TRBV27 and J is TRBJ1-5; D call uncertain. The CDR3 totals 18 residues. V was trimmed by 6 bases and J by 2 bases, leaving 23 bases between them. Germline CDR1 reads MNHEY; CDR2 reads SMNVEV (reference sequence).

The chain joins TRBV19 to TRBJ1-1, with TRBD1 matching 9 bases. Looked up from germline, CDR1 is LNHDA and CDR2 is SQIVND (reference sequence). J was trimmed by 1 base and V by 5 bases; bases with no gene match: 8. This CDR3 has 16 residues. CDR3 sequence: CASSPNRDRANTEAFF. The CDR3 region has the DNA TGTGCCAGTAGTCCAAACCGGGACAGGGCGAACACTGAAGCTTTCTTT.

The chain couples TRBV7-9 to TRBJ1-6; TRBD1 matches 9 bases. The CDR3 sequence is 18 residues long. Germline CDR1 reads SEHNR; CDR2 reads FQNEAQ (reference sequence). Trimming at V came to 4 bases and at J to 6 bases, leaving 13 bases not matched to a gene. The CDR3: CASSYVNPGTGFNSPLHF. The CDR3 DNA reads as TGTGCCAGCAGCTACGTCAATCCCGGGACAGGGTTTAATTCACCCCTCCACTTT.

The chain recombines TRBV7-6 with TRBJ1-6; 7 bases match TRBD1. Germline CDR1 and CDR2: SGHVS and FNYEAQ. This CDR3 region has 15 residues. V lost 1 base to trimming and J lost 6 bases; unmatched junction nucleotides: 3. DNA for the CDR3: TGTGCCAGCAGCTTAGGGGCAGGGGGTAATTCACCCCTCCACTTT. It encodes CASSLGAGGNSPLHF.

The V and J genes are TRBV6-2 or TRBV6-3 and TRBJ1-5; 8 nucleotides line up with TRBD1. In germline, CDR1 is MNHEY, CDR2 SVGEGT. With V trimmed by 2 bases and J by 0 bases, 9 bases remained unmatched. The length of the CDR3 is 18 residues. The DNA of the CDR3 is TGTGCCAGCAGTTACGTCCCAGGGGGCCTCTATAGCAATCAGCCCCAGCATTTT. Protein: CASSYVPGGLYSNQPQHF.

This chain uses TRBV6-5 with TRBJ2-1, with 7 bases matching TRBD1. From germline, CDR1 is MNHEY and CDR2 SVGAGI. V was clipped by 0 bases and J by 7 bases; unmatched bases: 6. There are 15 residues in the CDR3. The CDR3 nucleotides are TGTGCCAGCAGTTACTCGCCGAGGGGGCCTAATGAGCAGTTCTTC. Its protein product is CASSYSPRGPNEQFF.